These 5 T cell receptor beta chains share one sample of origin, sequenced in a study of T cell responses to AZD1222 COVID-19 vaccine. Generated by immunoSEQ multiplex PCR, the TCRdb table keeps only in-frame clones and is missing some. The sample yields tens of thousands of clones, 88% seen once. The sample consisted of peripheral blood, taken 28 days after the second AZD1222 dose. The receptors were sampled from an adult who received the AZD1222 COVID-19 vaccine.

The chain uses TRBV7-9 and TRBJ1-4; D may be TRBD1 (6 bases). Germline assignment: CDR1 SEHNR and CDR2 FQNEAQ (reference sequence). The germline V and J ends were trimmed by 1 base and 5 bases, with 11 bases remaining between them. The length of the CDR3 is 15 residues. CDR3 sequence: CASSLGQGWNEKLFF. In nucleotides, the CDR3 is TGTGCCAGCAGCTTAGGGCAGGGGTGGAATGAAAAACTGTTTTTT.

The chain combines TRBV19 with TRBJ1-2; 7 positions agree with TRBD1. V trimming: 3 bases; J trimming: 2 bases; junction bases outside the gene matches: 3. The CDR3 runs 14 residues. Germline lookup yields CDR1 LNHDA and CDR2 SQIVND (reference sequence). The CDR3 DNA reads as TGTGCCAGTAGTATGCCGGGACAGAACTATGGCTACACCTTC. The encoded protein is CASSMPGQNYGYTF.

This clone occurred once. This chain joins TRBV6-2 or TRBV6-3 and TRBJ2-6; D unclear. V lost 6 bases and J lost 1, with 7 bases in between. The CDR3 spans 14 residues. Germline CDR1 and CDR2: MNHEY and SVGEGT. Here the CDR3 reads CASSRTSGANVLTF. The CDR3 coding sequence is TGTGCCAGCAGCCGTACGTCTGGGGCCAACGTCCTGACTTTC.

The chain employs TRBV6-5 and TRBJ2-2; D is unclear. CDR3 size: 15 residues. Germline CDR1 and CDR2: MNHEY and SVGAGI. V lost 1 base to trimming and J lost 1 base, with 7 bases between them. The CDR3 spells CASSYYAGNTGELFF. In nucleotides, the CDR3 is TGTGCCAGCAGTTACTATGCAGGGAACACCGGGGAGCTGTTTTTT.

This sequence joins TRBV3-1 (or the pseudogene TRBV3-2) and TRBJ1-5; perhaps TRBD1 as D (5 bases). Germline lookup yields CDR1 LGHDT and CDR2 YNNKEL (reference sequence). Between the trimmed V and J ends, which lost 2 bases and 7 bases, there was a span of 9 bases. This CDR3 has 13 amino acids. CDR3 bases: TGTGCCAGCAGCCAATCCGGGGGGCAGCCCCAGCATTTT. It translates to CASSQSGGQPQHF.